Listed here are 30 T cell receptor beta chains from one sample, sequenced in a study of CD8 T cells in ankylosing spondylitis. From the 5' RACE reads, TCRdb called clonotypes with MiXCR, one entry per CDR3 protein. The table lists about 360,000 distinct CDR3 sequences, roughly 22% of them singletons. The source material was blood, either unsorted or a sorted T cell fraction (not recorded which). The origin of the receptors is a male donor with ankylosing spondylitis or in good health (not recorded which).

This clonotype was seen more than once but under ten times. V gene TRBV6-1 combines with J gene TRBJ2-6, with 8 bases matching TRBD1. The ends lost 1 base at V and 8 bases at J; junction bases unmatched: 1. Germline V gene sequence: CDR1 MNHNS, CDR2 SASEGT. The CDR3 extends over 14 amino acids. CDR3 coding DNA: TGTGCCAGCAGTGAAGGGACAGGGCCCAACGTCCTGACTTTC. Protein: CASSEGTGPNVLTF.

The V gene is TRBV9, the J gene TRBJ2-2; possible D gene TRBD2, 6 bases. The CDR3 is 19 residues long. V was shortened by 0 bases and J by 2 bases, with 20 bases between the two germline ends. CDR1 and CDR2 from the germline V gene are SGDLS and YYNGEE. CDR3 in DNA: TGTGCCAGCAGCGTAGTCCGCACGGGAGAGGGAATAAACACCGGGGAGCTGTTTTTT. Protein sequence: CASSVVRTGEGINTGELFF.

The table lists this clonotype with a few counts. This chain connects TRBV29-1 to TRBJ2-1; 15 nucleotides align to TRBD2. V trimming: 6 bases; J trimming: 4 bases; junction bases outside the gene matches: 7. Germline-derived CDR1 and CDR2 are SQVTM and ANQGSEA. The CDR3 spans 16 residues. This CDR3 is CSVDGTSGGHYNEQFF. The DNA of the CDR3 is TGCAGCGTGGATGGGACTAGCGGGGGGCATTACAATGAGCAGTTCTTC.

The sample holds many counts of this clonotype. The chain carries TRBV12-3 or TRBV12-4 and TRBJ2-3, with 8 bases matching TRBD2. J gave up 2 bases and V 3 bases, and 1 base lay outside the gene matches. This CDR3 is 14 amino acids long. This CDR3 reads CASSFSGITDTQYF. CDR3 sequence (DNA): TGTGCCAGCAGTTTTAGCGGGATCACAGATACGCAGTATTTT.

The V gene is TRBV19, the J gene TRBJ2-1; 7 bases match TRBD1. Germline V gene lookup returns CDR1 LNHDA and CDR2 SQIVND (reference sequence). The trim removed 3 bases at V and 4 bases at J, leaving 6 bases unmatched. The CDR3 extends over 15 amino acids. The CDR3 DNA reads TGTGCCAGTAGTATGGTCCAGGGGGTATACAATGAGCAGTTCTTC. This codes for CASSMVQGVYNEQFF. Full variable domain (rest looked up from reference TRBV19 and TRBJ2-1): DGGITQSPKYLFRKEGQNVTLSCEQNLNHDAMYWYRQDPGQGLRLIYYSQIVNDFQKGDIAEGYSVSREKKESFPLTVTSAQKNPTAFYLCASSMVQGVYNEQFFGPGTRLTVL.

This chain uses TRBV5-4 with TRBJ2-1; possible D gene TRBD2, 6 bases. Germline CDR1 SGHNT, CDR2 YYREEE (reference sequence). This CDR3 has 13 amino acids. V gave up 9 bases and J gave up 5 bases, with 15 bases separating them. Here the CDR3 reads CATQERVHNEQFF. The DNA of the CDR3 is TGTGCCACTCAGGAGCGGGTACACAATGAGCAGTTCTTC.

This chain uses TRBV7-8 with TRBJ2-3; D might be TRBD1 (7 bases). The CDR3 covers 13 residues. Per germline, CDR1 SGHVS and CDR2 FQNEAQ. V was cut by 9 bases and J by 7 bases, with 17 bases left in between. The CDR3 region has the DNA TGTGCCAGTATTGGAGGGGGCGCCCATACGCAGTATTTT. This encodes CASIGGGAHTQYF.

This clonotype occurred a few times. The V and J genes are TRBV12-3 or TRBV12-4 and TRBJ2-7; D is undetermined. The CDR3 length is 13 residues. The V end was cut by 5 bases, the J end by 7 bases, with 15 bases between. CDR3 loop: CASSPPAGMEQYF. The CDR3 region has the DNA TGTGCCAGCAGTCCCCCGGCCGGCATGGAGCAGTACTTC.

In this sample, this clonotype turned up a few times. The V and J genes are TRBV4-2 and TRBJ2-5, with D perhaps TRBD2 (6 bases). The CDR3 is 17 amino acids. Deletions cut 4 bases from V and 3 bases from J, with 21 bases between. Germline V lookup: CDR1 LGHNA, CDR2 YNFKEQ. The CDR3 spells CASSPLSLTGVKETQYF. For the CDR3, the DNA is TGTGCCAGCAGCCCCTTATCCCTTACGGGGGTAAAAGAGACCCAGTACTTC.

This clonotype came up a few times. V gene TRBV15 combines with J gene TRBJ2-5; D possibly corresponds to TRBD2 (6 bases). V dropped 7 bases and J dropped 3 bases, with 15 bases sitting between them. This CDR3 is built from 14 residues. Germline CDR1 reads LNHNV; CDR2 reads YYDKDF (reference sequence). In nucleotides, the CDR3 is TGTGCCACCACCATCCTTTCGGGGGAAGAGACCCAGTACTTC. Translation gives CATTILSGEETQYF.

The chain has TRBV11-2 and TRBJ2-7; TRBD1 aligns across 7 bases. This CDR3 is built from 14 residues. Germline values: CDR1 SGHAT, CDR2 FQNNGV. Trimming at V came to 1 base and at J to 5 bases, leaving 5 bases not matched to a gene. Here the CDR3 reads CASSLGGGGHEQYF. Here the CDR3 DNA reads TGTGCCAGCAGCTTAGGAGGGGGCGGCCACGAGCAGTACTTC. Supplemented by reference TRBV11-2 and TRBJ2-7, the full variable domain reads EAGVAQSPRYKIIEKRQSVAFWCNPISGHATLYWYQQILGQGPKLLIQFQNNGVVDDSQLPKDRFSAERLKGVDSTLKIQPAKLEDSAVYLCASSLGGGGHEQYFGPGTRLTVT.

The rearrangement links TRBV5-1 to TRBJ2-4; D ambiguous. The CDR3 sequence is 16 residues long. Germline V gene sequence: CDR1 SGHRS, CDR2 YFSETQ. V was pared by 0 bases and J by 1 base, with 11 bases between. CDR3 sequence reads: CASSLGQVTAKNIQYF. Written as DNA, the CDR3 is TGCGCCAGCAGCTTGGGTCAGGTGACGGCCAAAAACATTCAGTACTTC.

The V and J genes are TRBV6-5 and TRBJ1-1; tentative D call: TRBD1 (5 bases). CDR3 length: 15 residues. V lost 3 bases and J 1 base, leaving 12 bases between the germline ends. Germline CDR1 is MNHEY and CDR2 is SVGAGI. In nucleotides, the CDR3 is TGTGCCAGCAGTTATTTAGGGCAGGGGAACACTGAAGCTTTCTTT. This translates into CASSYLGQGNTEAFF.

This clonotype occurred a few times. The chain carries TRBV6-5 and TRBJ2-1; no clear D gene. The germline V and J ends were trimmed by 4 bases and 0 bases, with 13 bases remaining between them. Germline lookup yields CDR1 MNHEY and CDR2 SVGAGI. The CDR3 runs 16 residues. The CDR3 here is CASSFTQSSSYNEQFF. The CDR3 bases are TGTGCCAGCAGTTTCACACAGAGCAGCTCCTACAATGAGCAGTTCTTC.

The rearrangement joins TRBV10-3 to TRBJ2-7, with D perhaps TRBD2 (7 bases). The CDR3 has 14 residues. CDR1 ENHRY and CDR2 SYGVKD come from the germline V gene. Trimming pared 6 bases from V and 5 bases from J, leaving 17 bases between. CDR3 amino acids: CAIRALGGGHEQYF. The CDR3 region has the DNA TGTGCCATCAGGGCTTTAGGGGGGGGCCACGAGCAGTACTTC.

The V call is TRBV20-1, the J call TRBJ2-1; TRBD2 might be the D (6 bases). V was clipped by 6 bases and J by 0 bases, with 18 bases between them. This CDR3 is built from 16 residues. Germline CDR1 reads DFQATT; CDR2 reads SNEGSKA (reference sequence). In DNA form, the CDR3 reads TGCAGTGCCCGTACCGGGAGCTCGAGCTCCTACAATGAGCAGTTCTTC. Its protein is CSARTGSSSSYNEQFF.

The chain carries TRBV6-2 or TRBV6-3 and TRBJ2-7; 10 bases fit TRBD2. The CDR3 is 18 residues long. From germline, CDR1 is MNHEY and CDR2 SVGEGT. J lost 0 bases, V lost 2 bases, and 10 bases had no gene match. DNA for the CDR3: TGTGCCAGCAGTTACAACCTCCAACTAGCGGGGCGCTCCTACGAGCAGTACTTC. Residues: CASSYNLQLAGRSYEQYF.

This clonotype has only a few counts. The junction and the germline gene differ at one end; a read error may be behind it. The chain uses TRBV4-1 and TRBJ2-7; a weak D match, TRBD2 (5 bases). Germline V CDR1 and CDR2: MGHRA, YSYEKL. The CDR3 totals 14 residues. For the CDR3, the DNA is TGTGCCAGCAGCCAAGACCCATCGGGATACGAGCAGTACTTC. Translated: CASSQDPSGYEQYF.

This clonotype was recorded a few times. The CDR3, as DNA: TGTGCCAGTAGTATTCAGGGGCCGGGTACTGAAGCTTTCTTT. Protein sequence: CASSIQGPGTEAFF. The chain employs TRBV19 and TRBJ1-1; D is perhaps TRBD1 (6 bases). Trimming pared 3 bases from V and 5 bases from J, leaving 13 bases between. The CDR3 has 14 amino acids. CDR1 and CDR2 from the germline V gene are LNHDA and SQIVND (reference sequence).

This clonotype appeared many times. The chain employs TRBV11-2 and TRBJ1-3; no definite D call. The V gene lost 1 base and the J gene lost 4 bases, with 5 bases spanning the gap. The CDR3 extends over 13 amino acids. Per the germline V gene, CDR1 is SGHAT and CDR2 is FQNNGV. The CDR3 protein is CASSLAEGNTIYF. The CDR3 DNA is TGTGCCAGCAGCTTAGCCGAGGGAAACACCATATATTTT.

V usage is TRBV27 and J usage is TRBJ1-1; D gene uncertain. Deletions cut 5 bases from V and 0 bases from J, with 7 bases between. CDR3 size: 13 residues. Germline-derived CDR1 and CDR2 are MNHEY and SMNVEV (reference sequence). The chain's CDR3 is CASSGSMNTEAFF. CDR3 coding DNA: TGTGCCAGCAGTGGAAGCATGAACACTGAAGCTTTCTTT.

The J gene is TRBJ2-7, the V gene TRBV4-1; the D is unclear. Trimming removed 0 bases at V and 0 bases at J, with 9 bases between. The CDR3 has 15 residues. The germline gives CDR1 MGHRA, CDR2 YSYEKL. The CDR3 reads CASSQESGTSYEQYF. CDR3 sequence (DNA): TGCGCCAGCAGCCAAGAAAGTGGCACCTCCTACGAGCAGTACTTC.

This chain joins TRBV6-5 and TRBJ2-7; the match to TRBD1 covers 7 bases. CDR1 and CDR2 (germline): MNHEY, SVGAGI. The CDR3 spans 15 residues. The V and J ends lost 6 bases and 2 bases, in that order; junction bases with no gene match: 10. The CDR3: CASSYAGTVTYEQYF. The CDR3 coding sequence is TGTGCCAGCAGCTACGCCGGGACAGTCACCTACGAGCAGTACTTC.

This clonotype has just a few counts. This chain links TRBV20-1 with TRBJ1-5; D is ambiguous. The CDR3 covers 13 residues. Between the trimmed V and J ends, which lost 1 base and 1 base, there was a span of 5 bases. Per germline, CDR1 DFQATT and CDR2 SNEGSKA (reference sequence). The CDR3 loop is CSARALSNQPQHF. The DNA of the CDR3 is TGCAGTGCTAGAGCCTTGAGCAATCAGCCCCAGCATTTT.

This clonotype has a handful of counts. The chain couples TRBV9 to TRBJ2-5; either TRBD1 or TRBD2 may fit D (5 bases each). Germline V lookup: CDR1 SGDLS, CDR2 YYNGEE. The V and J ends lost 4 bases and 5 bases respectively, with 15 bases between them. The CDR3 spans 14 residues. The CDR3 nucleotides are TGTGCCAGCAGCCGAGGGGCTAATGAGGAGACCCAGTACTTC. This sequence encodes CASSRGANEETQYF.

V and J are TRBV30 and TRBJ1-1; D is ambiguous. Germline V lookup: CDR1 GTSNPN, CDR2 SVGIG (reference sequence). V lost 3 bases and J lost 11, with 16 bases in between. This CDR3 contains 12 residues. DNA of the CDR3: TGTGCCTGGAGGGCGGGCGTCCCCGTCGCTTTCTTT. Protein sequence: CAWRAGVPVAFF.

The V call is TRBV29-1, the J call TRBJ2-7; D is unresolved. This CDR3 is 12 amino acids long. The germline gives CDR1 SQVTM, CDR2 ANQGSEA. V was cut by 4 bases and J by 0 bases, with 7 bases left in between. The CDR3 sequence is CSVGEISYEQYF. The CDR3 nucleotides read TGCAGCGTTGGTGAGATCTCCTACGAGCAGTACTTC.

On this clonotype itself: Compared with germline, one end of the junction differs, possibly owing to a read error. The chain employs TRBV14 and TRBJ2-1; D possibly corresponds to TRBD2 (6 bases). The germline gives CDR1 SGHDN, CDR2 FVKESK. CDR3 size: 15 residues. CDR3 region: CASCQDWGAYNEQFF. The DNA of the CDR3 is TGTGCCAGCTGCCAAGACTGGGGGGCCTACAATGAGCAGTTCTTC. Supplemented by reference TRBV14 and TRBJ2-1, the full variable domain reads EAGVTQFPSHSVIEKGQTVTLRCDPISGHDNLYWYRRVMGKEIKFLLHFVKESKQDESGMPNNRFLAERTGGTYSTLKVQPAELEDSGVYFCASCQDWGAYNEQFFGPGTRLTVL.

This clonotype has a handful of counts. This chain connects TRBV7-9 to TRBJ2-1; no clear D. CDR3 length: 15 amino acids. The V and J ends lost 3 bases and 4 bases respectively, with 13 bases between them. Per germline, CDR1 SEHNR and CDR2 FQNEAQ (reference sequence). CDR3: CASSFPGTGYNEQFF. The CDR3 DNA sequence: TGTGCCAGCAGCTTCCCGGGCACGGGTTACAATGAGCAGTTCTTC. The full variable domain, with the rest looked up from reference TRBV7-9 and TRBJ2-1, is DTGVSQNPRHKITKRGQNVTFRCDPISEHNRLYWYRQTLGQGPEFLTYFQNEAQLEKSRLLSDRFSAERPKGSFSTLEIQRTEQGDSAMYLCASSFPGTGYNEQFFGPGTRLTVL.

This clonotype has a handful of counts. In DNA, the CDR3 is TGTGCCAGCAGCAACGGACTAGCGGGGTACAATGAGCAGTTCTTC. This sequence encodes CASSNGLAGYNEQFF. The chain is built from TRBV14 and TRBJ2-1; 12 bases fit TRBD2. CDR1 and CDR2 from the germline V gene are SGHDN and FVKESK. V dropped 5 bases and J dropped 4; count of bases not matched to a gene: 3. This CDR3 region has 15 residues.